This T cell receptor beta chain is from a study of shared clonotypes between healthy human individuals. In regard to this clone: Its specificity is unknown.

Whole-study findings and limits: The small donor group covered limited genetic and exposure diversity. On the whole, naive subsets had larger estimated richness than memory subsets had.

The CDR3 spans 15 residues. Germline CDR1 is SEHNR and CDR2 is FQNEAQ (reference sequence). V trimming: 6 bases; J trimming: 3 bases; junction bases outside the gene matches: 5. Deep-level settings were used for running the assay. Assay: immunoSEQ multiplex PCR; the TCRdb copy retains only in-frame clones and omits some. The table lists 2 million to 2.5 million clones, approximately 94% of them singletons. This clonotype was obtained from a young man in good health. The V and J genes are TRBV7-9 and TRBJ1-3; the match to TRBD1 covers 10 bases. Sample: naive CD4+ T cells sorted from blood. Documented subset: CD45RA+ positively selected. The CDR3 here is CASRSTGGSGNTIYF. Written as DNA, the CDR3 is TGTGCCAGCAGGTCGACAGGGGGCAGTGGAAACACCATATATTTT.